The 18 T cell receptor beta chains given below trace back to one sample, sequenced in a study of cytomegalovirus exposure and HLA in healthy donors. Primers for the PCR totalled 60 Vbeta and 13 Jbeta. Clones were sequenced by immunoSEQ multiplex PCR, and TCRdb holds only the in-frame ones, with some missing. Counted here are approximately 190,000 clones, less than 90% occurring once; the ten biggest clones make up 0.26%. Sequencing input: PBMCs. The receptors here all came from a boy aged 5-17 years in good health and CMV-seronegative.

The chain links TRBV11-3 to TRBJ1-3, with D uncertain. Germline values: CDR1 SGHNT, CDR2 YENEEA. Trimming stripped 0 bases from V and 2 bases from J, with 8 bases between. The CDR3 runs to 15 residues. CDR3 region: CASSLDGQAGNTIYF. The CDR3 DNA reads as TGTGCCAGCAGCTTAGACGGTCAGGCTGGAAACACCATATATTTT.

This chain uses TRBV6-5 with TRBJ1-1, with 8 bases aligning to TRBD1. The CDR3 loop spans 15 amino acids. Germline CDR1 and CDR2: MNHEY and SVGAGI. The ends lost 0 bases at V and 6 bases at J; junction bases unmatched: 6. The CDR3 here is CASSYSDREIAEAFF. The CDR3 DNA reads TGTGCCAGCAGTTACTCGGACAGGGAAATCGCTGAAGCTTTCTTT.

This clone was counted a few times. J is TRBJ2-3 and V is TRBV6-4, with a tentative D call TRBD2 (7 bases). The ends were cut back, 0 bases at V and 4 bases at J, with 8 bases in the middle. The germline V gene has CDR1 MRHNA and CDR2 SNTAGT. This CDR3 contains 14 residues. In DNA, the CDR3 is TGTGCCAGCAGTGACTCGGGGGGGCCAGATACGCAGTATTTT. Residues: CASSDSGGPDTQYF.

This clone was seen a few times. The genes are TRBV7-9 and TRBJ2-7; 8 nucleotides match TRBD1. Germline V CDR1 and CDR2: SEHNR, FQNEAQ (reference sequence). V dropped 5 bases and J dropped 5; count of bases not matched to a gene: 11. The CDR3 runs to 15 residues. Here the CDR3 reads CASSRGRTGPHEQYF. CDR3 bases: TGTGCCAGCAGCCGAGGGAGGACAGGGCCCCACGAGCAGTACTTC.

V usage is TRBV29-1 and J usage is TRBJ1-2; 9 bases match TRBD1. Germline CDR1 reads SQVTM; CDR2 reads ANQGSEA. With V trimmed by 3 bases and J by 2 bases, 1 base remained unmatched. This CDR3 region has 13 residues. The CDR3 sequence: CSVEGQGNYGYTF. The CDR3 DNA sequence: TGCAGCGTTGAGGGACAGGGAAACTATGGCTACACCTTC.

The chain recombines TRBV5-4 with TRBJ2-7; 7 bases match TRBD2. J lost 1 base, V lost 4 bases, and 11 bases had no gene match. CDR1 and CDR2 from the germline V gene are SGHNT and YYREEE (reference sequence). CDR3 length: 16 residues. The CDR3 is CASSPRSGRESYEQYF. CDR3 nucleotide sequence: TGTGCCAGCAGCCCCCGATCGGGGAGGGAATCCTACGAGCAGTACTTC.

The chain joins TRBV6-5 to TRBJ2-5; D may be TRBD2 (6 bases). The CDR3 covers 13 residues. The V and J ends lost 0 bases and 9 bases respectively, with 11 bases between them. Per germline, CDR1 MNHEY and CDR2 SVGAGI. The CDR3 DNA is TGTGCCAGCAGTTACTCGCCGGGCGGGGCCCAGTACTTC. Translated, it gives CASSYSPGGAQYF.

The chain is built from TRBV4-1 and TRBJ2-1; TRBD2 matches 8 bases. V lost 2 bases and J lost 2; bases outside the gene matches: 8. Germline V gene data show CDR1 as MGHRA and CDR2 as YSYEKL. The CDR3 is 17 amino acids. The CDR3 nucleotides are TGCGCCAGCAGCCAAAAACCAGCGGGAGACGCCTACAATGAGCAGTTCTTC. Its translation: CASSQKPAGDAYNEQFF.

The chain uses TRBV5-6 and TRBJ2-5; possible D gene TRBD2, 6 bases. CDR1 is SGHDT and CDR2 is YYEEEE in the germline V gene. Trimming took off 4 bases at V and 5 bases at J, with 12 bases between the two ends. CDR3 length: 13 amino acids. In DNA, the CDR3 is TGTGCCAGCAGCCTCGGGACTCTTGAGACCCAGTACTTC. This encodes CASSLGTLETQYF.

V usage is TRBV28 and J usage is TRBJ1-2, with 9 bases matching TRBD1. The V gene's germline CDR1 is MDHEN and CDR2 SYDVKM. The CDR3 contains 15 residues. V trimming: 2 bases; J trimming: 7 bases; junction bases outside the gene matches: 8. CDR3 sequence: CASSLVSGTGSGYTF. The CDR3 DNA reads as TGTGCCAGCAGTTTAGTTTCCGGGACAGGGTCTGGCTACACCTTC.

The chain couples TRBV5-1 to TRBJ2-3; 8 positions match TRBD2. Germline CDR1 and CDR2: SGHRS and YFSETQ. V was clipped by 0 bases and J by 6 bases; unmatched bases: 6. The CDR3 is 15 residues long. CDR3 sequence: CASSLVRGAEDTQYF. In DNA, the CDR3 is TGCGCCAGCAGCTTGGTGCGGGGGGCCGAGGATACGCAGTATTTT.

V and J are TRBV7-9 and TRBJ2-7; tentative D call: TRBD1 (5 bases). The germline gives CDR1 SEHNR, CDR2 FQNEAQ (reference sequence). This CDR3 contains 15 residues. Trimming took off 4 bases at V and 3 bases at J, with 16 bases between the two ends. CDR3 in amino acids: CASSSDTLRGYEQYF. CDR3 nucleotides: TGTGCCAGCAGCTCTGACACCCTAAGGGGCTACGAGCAGTACTTC.

The table lists this clone with a few counts. V usage is TRBV6-6 and J usage is TRBJ2-7; 7 bases map to TRBD1. The CDR3 length is 12 residues. V trimming: 5 bases; J trimming: 5 bases; junction bases outside the gene matches: 3. Germline V gene data show CDR1 as MNHNY and CDR2 as SVGAGI (reference sequence). CDR3 nucleotide sequence: TGTGCCAGCAGTAGCGACAGGGACGAGCAGTACTTC. Amino acid sequence: CASSSDRDEQYF.

V and J are TRBV5-1 and TRBJ2-7; TRBD2 matches 16 bases. CDR1 is SGHRS, CDR2 YFSETQ, per germline. V gave up 1 base and J gave up 3 bases; unmatched junction bases: 7. The CDR3 extends over 18 amino acids. CDR3 sequence: CASSLLGLAGGPLYEQYF. CDR3 coding DNA: TGCGCCAGCAGCTTGCTGGGACTAGCGGGAGGGCCTCTCTACGAGCAGTACTTC. Supplemented by reference TRBV5-1 and TRBJ2-7, the full variable domain reads KAGVTQTPRYLIKTRGQQVTLSCSPISGHRSVSWYQQTPGQGLQFLFEYFSETQRNKGNFPGRFSGRQFSNSRSEMNVSTLELGDSALYLCASSLLGLAGGPLYEQYFGPGTRLTVT.

V is TRBV25-1 and J is TRBJ1-5; D might be TRBD1 (5 bases). The germline gives CDR1 MGHDK, CDR2 SYGVNS. V was clipped by 6 bases and J by 7 bases, with 16 bases between them. The CDR3 sequence is 14 residues long. The CDR3 nucleotides are TGTGCCAGCAGCCCATCTCAGGGTTCGCAGCCCCAGCATTTT. This translates into CASSPSQGSQPQHF.

This chain connects TRBV30 to TRBJ1-3, with D perhaps matching TRBD1 (5 bases). Deletions cut 3 bases from V and 3 bases from J, with 12 bases between. This CDR3 region has 14 residues. In germline, CDR1 is GTSNPN, CDR2 SVGIG (reference sequence). The CDR3 loop reads CAWRPQVIGNTIYF. The DNA for the CDR3 is TGTGCCTGGAGACCACAGGTTATTGGAAACACCATATATTTT. Drawing the rest from reference TRBV30 and TRBJ1-3, the complete variable domain is SQTIHQWPATLVQPVGSPLSLECTVEGTSNPNLYWYRQAAGRGLQLLFYSVGIGQISSEVPQNLSASRPQDRQFILSSKKLLLSDSGFYLCAWRPQVIGNTIYFGEGSWLTVV.

The chain links TRBV27 to TRBJ2-5, with a tentative D call TRBD1 (6 bases). This CDR3 region has 15 residues. V was shortened by 1 base and J by 5 bases, with 14 bases between the two germline ends. Germline V gene sequence: CDR1 MNHEY, CDR2 SMNVEV (reference sequence). This chain's CDR3 is CASSLWRRGDETQYF. CDR3 in DNA: TGTGCCAGCAGTTTATGGCGCAGGGGCGATGAGACCCAGTACTTC.

J is TRBJ1-1 and V is TRBV7-2; D not resolved. Per the germline V gene, CDR1 is SGHTA and CDR2 is FQGNSA. This CDR3 spans 14 amino acids. V gave up 1 base and J gave up 1 base, with 7 bases separating them. The chain's CDR3 is CASSLVGGNTEAFF. The DNA of the CDR3 is TGTGCCAGCAGCTTAGTCGGAGGGAACACTGAAGCTTTCTTT.